A single sample gave rise to the 2 T cell receptor beta chains below, sequenced in a study of fetal regulatory T cell absence and autoimmunity. This table comes from immunoSEQ multiplex PCR, and its TCRdb copy is limited to in-frame clones, with some not included. The sample has approximately 49,000 clones; approximately 80% are singletons. Sequencing was performed on cord blood. The receptors stem from a newborn boy with IPEX syndrome.

The rearrangement links TRBV4-1 to TRBJ2-7; unclear D gene. This CDR3 has 12 residues. V dropped 6 bases and J dropped 7 bases, with 13 bases sitting between them. Per germline, CDR1 MGHRA and CDR2 YSYEKL. The CDR3 nucleotides are TGCGCCAGCAGTCCCCCCCTCGGGGAGCAGTACTTC. Residues: CASSPPLGEQYF.

V is TRBV4-3 and J is TRBJ2-3, with D tentatively TRBD1 (5 bases). V was pared by 1 base and J by 1 base, with 9 bases between. Per germline, CDR1 LGHNA and CDR2 YSLEER. The CDR3 is 15 residues long. CDR3 region: CASSQALRGTDTQYF. The CDR3 DNA sequence: TGCGCCAGCAGCCAAGCCCTCAGGGGCACAGATACGCAGTATTTT.